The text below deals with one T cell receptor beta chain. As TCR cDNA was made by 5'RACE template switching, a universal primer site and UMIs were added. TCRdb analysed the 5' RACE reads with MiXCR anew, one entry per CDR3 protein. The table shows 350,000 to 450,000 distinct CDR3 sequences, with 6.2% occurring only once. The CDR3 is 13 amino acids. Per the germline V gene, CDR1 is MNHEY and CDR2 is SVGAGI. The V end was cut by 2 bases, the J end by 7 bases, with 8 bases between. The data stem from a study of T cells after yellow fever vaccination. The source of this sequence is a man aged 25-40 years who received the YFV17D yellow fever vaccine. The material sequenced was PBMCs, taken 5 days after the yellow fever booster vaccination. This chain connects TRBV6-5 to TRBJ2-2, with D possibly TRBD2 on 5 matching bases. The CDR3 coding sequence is TGTGCCAGCAGTTACGCCCGGGACGGGGAGCTGTTTTTT. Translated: CASSYARDGELFF.